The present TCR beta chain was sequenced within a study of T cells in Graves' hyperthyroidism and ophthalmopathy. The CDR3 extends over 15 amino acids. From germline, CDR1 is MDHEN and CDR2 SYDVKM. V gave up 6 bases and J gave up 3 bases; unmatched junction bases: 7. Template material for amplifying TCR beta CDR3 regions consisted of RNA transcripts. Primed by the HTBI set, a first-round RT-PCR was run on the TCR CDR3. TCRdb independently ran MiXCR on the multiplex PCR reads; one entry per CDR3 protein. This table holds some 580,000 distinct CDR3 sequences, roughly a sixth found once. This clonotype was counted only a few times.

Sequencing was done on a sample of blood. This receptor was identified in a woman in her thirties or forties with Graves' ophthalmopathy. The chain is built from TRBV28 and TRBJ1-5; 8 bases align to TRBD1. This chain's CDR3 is CASRALDRDNQPQHF. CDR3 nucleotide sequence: TGTGCCAGCAGGGCATTGGACAGGGACAATCAGCCCCAGCATTTT.